Below, 8 T cell receptor beta chains from the same sample are listed, as sequenced in a study of metastatic and nonmetastatic thyroid tumors. None of the patients had undergone any treatment ahead of thyroid surgery. TCRdb re-analyzed the PCR reads using MiXCR. The sample yields tens of thousands of clones, 25% to 30% seen once. Sequenced material: blood. Receptors originate from a male donor with papillary thyroid cancer or a benign thyroid nodule (not recorded which). Some clones in this sample may be carry-over from other donors' samples.

This clone has only a few counts. The V gene is TRBV20-1, the J gene TRBJ1-2; no definite D call. CDR3 length: 9 residues. Trimming took off 2 bases at V and 7 bases at J, with 2 bases between the two ends. The germline V gene encodes CDR1 DFQATT and CDR2 SNEGSKA (reference sequence). CDR3 residues: CSARSGYTF. DNA of the CDR3: TGCAGTGCTAGAAGTGGCTACACCTTC.

The table lists this clone with many counts. The J gene is TRBJ1-5, the V gene TRBV7-8; unclear D gene. This CDR3 has 14 residues. Per germline, CDR1 SGHVS and CDR2 FQNEAQ. The V end lost 5 bases, the J end lost 3 bases, and 11 bases lay between the germline ends. For the CDR3, the DNA is TGTGCCAGCAGCCCCCGGTGGGACAATCAGCCCCAGCATTTT. Its translation: CASSPRWDNQPQHF.

The chain combines TRBV7-3 with TRBJ2-2; D might be TRBD2 (5 bases). This CDR3 comprises 12 residues. Germline V gives CDR1 SGHTA, CDR2 FQGTGA. V dropped 3 bases and J dropped 6 bases, with 5 bases sitting between them. The CDR3 region has the DNA TGTGCCAGCAGCTTCGGGGCCGGGGAGCTGTTTTTT. Protein: CASSFGAGELFF.

The chain couples TRBV27 to TRBJ1-3; D uncertain. The CDR3 extends over 14 amino acids. The V gene's germline CDR1 is MNHEY and CDR2 SMNVEV (reference sequence). Trimming cost V 5 bases and J 0 bases, with 8 bases left between them. The CDR3 protein is CASSLSSSGNTIYF. In DNA, the CDR3 is TGTGCCAGCAGTCTCTCAAGCTCTGGAAACACCATATATTTT.

This clone was seen repeatedly, ten times or more. Relative to the germline gene, one junction end is altered; a read error may explain this. This chain uses TRBV7-2 with TRBJ2-1; 13 nucleotides align to TRBD2. Germline assignment: CDR1 SGHTA and CDR2 FQGNSA. CDR3 size: 15 residues. The CDR3 region is CASSLVGTSGNVQFF. In nucleotides, the CDR3 is TGTGCCAGCAGCTTAGTAGGGACTAGCGGGAATGTGCAGTTCTTC.

CDR3 protein: CASSKQGPGELFF. DNA of the CDR3: TGTGCCAGTAGTAAACAGGGTCCCGGGGAGCTGTTTTTT. The chain joins TRBV19 to TRBJ2-2; perhaps TRBD1 as D (6 bases). The germline gives CDR1 LNHDA, CDR2 SQIVND (reference sequence). The length of the CDR3 is 13 residues. Between the trimmed V and J ends, which lost 4 bases and 6 bases, there was a span of 9 bases.

This clone came up many times. The rearrangement uses TRBV7-9 and TRBJ1-1; D is ambiguous. The germline V gene has CDR1 SEHNR and CDR2 FQNEAQ (reference sequence). Trimming took 0 bases from V and 9 from J, leaving 11 bases between them. The CDR3 consists of 13 residues. For the CDR3, the DNA is TGTGCCAGCAGCTTAGCGACTAGCAGACAAGCTTTCTTT. Residues: CASSLATSRQAFF.

This clone was recorded many times. The junction departs from the called germline gene at one end, perhaps through a read error. Different DNA sequences within this sample yield the same CDR3. V gene TRBV20-1 combines with J gene TRBJ2-7, with TRBD2 identical over 8 bases. The CDR3 spans 14 residues. Germline V CDR1 and CDR2: DFQATT, SNEGSKA (reference sequence). The CDR3, as DNA: TGTAGTGCTAGAGAGGACAATACGGGGGGGGAGCAGTACTTC. Translation gives CSAREDNTGGEQYF.